Sequencing of this T cell receptor beta chain was carried out in a study of cytomegalovirus exposure and HLA in healthy donors. Regarding the study as a whole: Sequences of the TCR beta chain were said to predict the HLA-A and HLA-B alleles of most subjects accurately.

The PCR used 60 Vbeta and 13 Jbeta primers. Assay used: immunoSEQ multiplex PCR; TCRdb lists only in-frame clones, some missing. Seen here are some 95,000 clones, less than 75% observed once, and the top ten hold about 2%. This clone was recorded a few times. The target antigen is unknown. Germline CDR1 SGHDN, CDR2 FVKESK. After removal of 6 bases from V and 1 base from J, the junction contained 0 bases not matched to a gene. CDR3 length: 12 residues. The TCR sequence derives from a man aged 30-40 years in good health and CMV-seronegative. This chain joins TRBV14 and TRBJ2-7; 7 bases match TRBD1. Material for sequencing was PBMCs. The CDR3 spells CASRQGSYEQYF. CDR3 sequence (DNA): TGTGCCAGCAGACAGGGGTCCTACGAGCAGTACTTC. The full variable domain, its missing parts supplied by reference TRBV14 and TRBJ2-7, is EAGVTQFPSHSVIEKGQTVTLRCDPISGHDNLYWYRRVMGKEIKFLLHFVKESKQDESGMPNNRFLAERTGGTYSTLKVQPAELEDSGVYFCASRQGSYEQYFGPGTRLTVT.